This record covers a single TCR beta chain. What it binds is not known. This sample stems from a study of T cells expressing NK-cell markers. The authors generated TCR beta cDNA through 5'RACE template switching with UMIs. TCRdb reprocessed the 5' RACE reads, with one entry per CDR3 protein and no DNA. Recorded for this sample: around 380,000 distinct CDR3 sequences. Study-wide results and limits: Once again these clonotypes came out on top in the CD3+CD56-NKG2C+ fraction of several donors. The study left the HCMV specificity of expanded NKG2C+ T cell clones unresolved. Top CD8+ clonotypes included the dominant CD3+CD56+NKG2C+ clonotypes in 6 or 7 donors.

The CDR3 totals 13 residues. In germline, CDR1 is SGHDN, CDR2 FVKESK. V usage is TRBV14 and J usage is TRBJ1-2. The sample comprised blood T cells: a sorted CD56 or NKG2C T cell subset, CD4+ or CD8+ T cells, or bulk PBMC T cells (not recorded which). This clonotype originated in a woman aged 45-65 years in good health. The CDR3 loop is CASSQVFGGGYTF.